The sequence of this TCR beta chain was determined in a study of tumor-infiltrating lymphocytes in primary liver carcinoma. Production of TCR beta cDNA used approximately 0.55 ug total RNA together with a constant-region primer. Nested multiplex PCR, run for three rounds with slightly modified ARM-PCR, yielded TCR beta libraries. PCR rounds one and two used TRBV1-TRBV30 forward primers with a C-beta reverse primer for 10 cycles each. TCRdb reanalysed the multiplex PCR reads using MiXCR and keeps one entry per CDR3 protein. The sample carries fewer than 250,000 distinct CDR3 sequences, around three fifths recorded once. Unsorted whole blood served as the source of blood RNA, and germline DNA was extracted as well. Germline CDR1 is SGHDT and CDR2 is YYEEEE. The CDR3 loop spans 12 amino acids. V shed 4 bases and J shed 5 bases, with 10 bases lying between them.

This receptor was taken from a woman aged 60-75 years with primary liver carcinoma and hepatitis B virus infection. The chain uses TRBV5-6 and TRBJ2-7; no clear D. Sample: peripheral blood. The CDR3 here is CASSQVGDEQYF. CDR3 in DNA: TGTGCCAGCAGCCAGGTGGGTGACGAGCAGTACTTC.